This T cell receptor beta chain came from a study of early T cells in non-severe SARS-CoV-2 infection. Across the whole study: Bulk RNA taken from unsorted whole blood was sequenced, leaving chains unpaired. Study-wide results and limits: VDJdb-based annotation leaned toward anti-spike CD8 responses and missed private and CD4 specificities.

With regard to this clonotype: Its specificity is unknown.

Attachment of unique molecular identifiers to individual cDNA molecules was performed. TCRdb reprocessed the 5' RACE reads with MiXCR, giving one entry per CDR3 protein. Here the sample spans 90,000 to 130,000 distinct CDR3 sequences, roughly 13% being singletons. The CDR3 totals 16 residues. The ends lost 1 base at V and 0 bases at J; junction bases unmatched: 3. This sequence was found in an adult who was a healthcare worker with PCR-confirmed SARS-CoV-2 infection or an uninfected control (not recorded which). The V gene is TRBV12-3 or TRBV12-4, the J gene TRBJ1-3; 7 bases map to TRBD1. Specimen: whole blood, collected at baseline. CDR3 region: CASSLGRGTSGNTIYF. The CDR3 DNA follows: TGTGCCAGCAGTTTAGGCAGGGGGACCTCTGGAAACACCATATATTTT.